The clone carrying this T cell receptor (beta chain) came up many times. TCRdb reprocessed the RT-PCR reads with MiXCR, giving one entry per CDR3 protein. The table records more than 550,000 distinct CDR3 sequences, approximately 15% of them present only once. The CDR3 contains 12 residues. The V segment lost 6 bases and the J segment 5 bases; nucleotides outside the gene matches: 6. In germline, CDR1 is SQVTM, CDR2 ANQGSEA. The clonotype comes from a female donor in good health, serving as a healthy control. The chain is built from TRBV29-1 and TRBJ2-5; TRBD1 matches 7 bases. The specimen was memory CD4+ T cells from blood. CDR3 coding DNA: TGCAGCGTCCTGACAGGGCAGGAGACCCAGTACTTC. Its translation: CSVLTGQETQYF.